What follows are 2 T cell receptor beta chains derived from one specimen sequenced in a study of Ad26.COV2.S vaccination and SARS-CoV-2 variants. Treatment denoted: some 19 received Ad26.COV2.S at low or high dose, single or two shots; 5 received placebo; per-sample allocation not given. Sampling was performed 63 days after the first vaccine or placebo injection. Assay used: immunoSEQ multiplex PCR; TCRdb lists only in-frame clones, some missing. The sample contains about 680,000 clones, about 90% of which appear only once. Here the sequenced sample was peripheral blood, taken in a trial of Ad26.COV2.S vaccine versus placebo. These receptors came from a person between 18 and 60 years old who received the Ad26.COV2.S COVID-19 vaccine or a placebo.

The chain is built from TRBV5-6 and TRBJ1-2; D is unclear. Deletions cut 4 bases from V and 6 bases from J, with 13 bases between. Germline CDR1 is SGHDT and CDR2 is YYEEEE. This CDR3 is built from 13 residues. CDR3 bases: TGTGCCAGCAGCCCGGCCCCCCCGGATGGCTACACCTTC. Translating it yields CASSPAPPDGYTF.

In regard to this clone: Distinct nucleotide sequences in the sample also encode this CDR3. The chain is built from TRBV12-3 or TRBV12-4 and TRBJ1-1; the D is unclear. The V end lost 6 bases, the J end lost 5 bases, and 7 bases lay between the germline ends. There are 11 residues in the CDR3. The CDR3 DNA sequence: TGTGCCAGCAGCTTCCATACTGAAGCTTTCTTT. It codes for CASSFHTEAFF.